One T cell receptor beta chain is described in this entry. Germline V CDR1 and CDR2: SGHTS, YDEGEE. Deletions cut 0 bases from V and 2 bases from J, with 11 bases between. The CDR3 has 15 residues. Sample time point: week 3, after first cycle of checkpoint inhibitor. No patient had earlier systemic cancer treatment, concurrent immunosuppressants, or another active cancer. These data are taken from a study of blood T cell dynamics during melanoma immunotherapy. Study summary: Standard first-line treatment here was pembrolizumab or nivolumab plus ipilimumab in metastatic melanoma.

The method was immunoSEQ multiplex PCR; TCRdb's version includes in-frame clones alone and lacks a portion of them. The sample has about 2,700 clones; 87% are singletons. The sample consisted of blood, taken from a patient treated with checkpoint blockade. The receptor was derived from a human donor with melanoma. The chain recombines TRBV5-8 with TRBJ1-2, with D possibly matching TRBD1 (6 bases). This chain's CDR3 is CASSLEGGRNYGYTF. CDR3 DNA sequence: TGTGCCAGCAGCTTGGAAGGGGGAAGGAACTATGGCTACACCTTC.